This T cell receptor (beta chain) is drawn from a study of OX40 agonist ivuxolimab in advanced cancers. The overall study: Patients enrolled in dose escalation were diagnosed with hepatocellular carcinoma, melanoma, renal cell or head and neck cancer. Allowance was made for prior anti-PD-1, anti-PD-L1 or anti-CTLA-4 therapy, and around 41% had some. General study findings and limits: Low normalized T-cell clonal expansion was additionally recorded for some nonresponders.

The data were produced by immunoSEQ multiplex PCR, yet TCRdb's version contains in-frame clones alone and is incomplete. The sample consists of approximately 80,000 clones, 91% of them appearing once. As for this clone: Its specificity is unknown.

This specimen consisted of CD4+ or CD8+ T cells sorted from blood, obtained in a trial of the OX40 agonist ivuxolimab. This TCR was sampled from an adult with an advanced solid tumor such as melanoma, head and neck, liver or kidney cancer.

The CDR3: CSASQGAGNQPQHF. CDR3 DNA sequence: TGCAGCGCCAGCCAGGGGGCAGGCAATCAGCCCCAGCATTTT. V gene TRBV29-1 combines with J gene TRBJ1-5, with 8 positions matching TRBD1. The V and J ends lost 7 bases and 2 bases, in that order; junction bases with no gene match: 7. The CDR3 is 14 residues long. The germline gives CDR1 SQVTM, CDR2 ANQGSEA.